This TCR beta chain is from a study of human T cells and chemical hapten exposure. General study points: DPC sensitization produced no change in TCRs with frequency above 1 in 1000. Donors in the study had alopecia, meaning their immune response may differ from healthy people's. It was expanded TCRs that formed significantly more large CDR3 similarity clusters than controls did.

V was clipped by 6 bases and J by 5 bases, with 13 bases between them. The CDR3 is 13 residues long. Concerning this clonotype: Its antigen is as yet unknown.

Time point indicated: pre-sensitization, week 0. Described treatment: therapeutic diphenylcyclopropenone sensitization with weekly scalp DPC. The authors' processing: Individual samples carried between roughly 20,000 and 690,600 TCRs, with 95,638 as the median. TCRdb analysed the RACE reads with MiXCR anew, one entry per CDR3 protein. These V and J calls rely on TCRdb rather than the paper's analysis. The data contain 95,000 to 150,000 distinct CDR3 sequences, about 13% of them singletons. The TCR comes from a woman younger than 30 with alopecia areata. Some clones in this sample may be carry-over from other donors' samples. Specimen: whole blood, collected in connection with sensitization to the hapten diphenylcyclopropenone (DPC). The chain combines TRBV12-3 or TRBV12-4 with TRBJ2-5, with D maybe TRBD1 (6 bases). CDR3 bases: TGTGCCAGCAGCCGGGGACACCGGGAGACCCAGTACTTC. Its translation is CASSRGHRETQYF.